A single sample gave rise to the 18 T cell receptor beta chains below, sequenced in a study of T-cell memory formation after mild COVID-19. MiXCR, applied by TCRdb to the 5' RACE reads, yields one record per CDR3 protein. The table shows 350,000 to 400,000 distinct CDR3 sequences, with roughly 20% occurring only once. The sample comprised PBMCs or a T cell subset sorted from them (not recorded which). Receptors originate from an adult woman who had mild COVID-19 (a few samples of this study predate the infection). Cell type and time point are not known.

The chain uses TRBV12-3 or TRBV12-4 and TRBJ2-1; 8 nucleotides match TRBD2. The CDR3 sequence is 15 residues long. After removal of 2 bases from V and 2 bases from J, the junction contained 2 bases not matched to a gene. The CDR3 sequence: CASSLRLATYNEQFF. CDR3 sequence (DNA): TGTGCCAGCAGTTTACGACTAGCGACCTACAATGAGCAGTTCTTC.

The gene calls are TRBV6-2 or TRBV6-3 and TRBJ2-5; 7 bases fit TRBD1. This CDR3 comprises 15 residues. J gave up 5 bases and V 4 bases, and 10 bases lay outside the gene matches. Per the germline V gene, CDR1 is MNHEY and CDR2 is SVGEGT. The CDR3, as DNA: TGTGCCAGCAGTTCACGAGAAAGGGGGCCCGAGACCCAGTACTTC. It codes for CASSSRERGPETQYF.

This clonotype was observed a handful of times. The chain joins TRBV29-1 to TRBJ2-7, with no clear D. V was pared by 4 bases and J by 3 bases, with 13 bases between. The CDR3 has 13 amino acids. CDR1 and CDR2 from the germline V gene are SQVTM and ANQGSEA. CDR3 nucleotides: TGCAGCGTTGTCATAAGAGGCCACTACGAGCAGTACTTC. Translated: CSVVIRGHYEQYF.

This chain joins TRBV20-1 and TRBJ1-1; no firm D call. Germline loops: CDR1 DFQATT, CDR2 SNEGSKA (reference sequence). Trimming pared 0 bases from V and 3 bases from J, leaving 14 bases between. The CDR3 covers 15 residues. CDR3 region: CSARELSSGDTEAFF. The CDR3 DNA reads TGCAGTGCTAGAGAATTATCCAGTGGCGACACTGAAGCTTTCTTT.

This clonotype appeared a few times. Mismatch with germline at one junction end may stem from a read error. The chain couples TRBV30 to TRBJ1-4, with D unresolved. CDR3 length: 14 amino acids. Germline V gene data show CDR1 as GTSNPN and CDR2 as SVGIG (reference sequence). The chain's CDR3 is CAWSPPWDRGAELF. Here the CDR3 DNA reads TGTGCCTGGAGCCCACCCTGGGATCGTGGCGCGGAGCTTTTT.

This clonotype was counted a few times. This chain links TRBV14 with TRBJ2-2; tentative D call: TRBD2 (6 bases). Germline V gene data show CDR1 as SGHDN and CDR2 as FVKESK. The CDR3 covers 15 residues. The ends were cut back, 5 bases at V and 6 bases at J, with 16 bases in the middle. The CDR3 nucleotides are TGTGCCAGCAGCACATGGCGGGGATTCGCCGGGGAGCTGTTTTTT. Amino acids: CASSTWRGFAGELFF.

The chain couples TRBV12-3 or TRBV12-4 to TRBJ1-1; 8 nucleotides agree with TRBD1. J gave up 7 bases and V 2 bases, and 6 bases lay outside the gene matches. The CDR3 runs to 14 residues. In DNA form, the CDR3 reads TGTGCCAGCAGTTTATATCCAGGGGGCATTGAAGCTTTCTTT. Translated: CASSLYPGGIEAFF.

The chain uses TRBV10-2 and TRBJ2-7; no clear D gene. V lost 0 bases and J 7 bases, leaving 7 bases between the germline ends. This CDR3 contains 12 residues. Germline lookup yields CDR1 WSHSY and CDR2 SAAADI. In nucleotides, the CDR3 is TGCGCCAGCAGTGAGTCGAGGCGGGAGCAGTACTTC. Protein sequence: CASSESRREQYF.

This clonotype has only a few counts. The chain carries TRBV2 and TRBJ2-1; D might be TRBD2 (7 bases). The CDR3 extends over 14 amino acids. Germline V gives CDR1 SNHLY, CDR2 FYNNEI. The V gene lost 2 bases and the J gene lost 8 bases, with 13 bases spanning the gap. Here the CDR3 reads CASSESWEGDEQFF. The DNA of the CDR3 is TGTGCCAGCAGTGAATCCTGGGAGGGGGATGAGCAGTTCTTC.

This clonotype has only a few counts. The chain links TRBV3-1 to TRBJ2-1; the match to TRBD2 covers 7 bases. CDR1 is LGHDT and CDR2 is YNNKEL in the germline V gene (reference sequence). The CDR3 contains 14 residues. J lost 6 bases, V lost 4 bases, and 6 bases had no gene match. In DNA form, the CDR3 reads TGTGCCAGCAGCCCTGGGGGGGTACCCAATGAGCAGTTCTTC. Its translation is CASSPGGVPNEQFF.

The gene calls are TRBV12-3 or TRBV12-4 and TRBJ2-1; 9 bases are a match to TRBD2. V lost 7 bases, J lost 5 bases, and 9 bases stayed unmatched. There are 15 residues in the CDR3. CDR3 region: CASTFSGSGHNEQFF. CDR3 in DNA: TGTGCCAGCACTTTTAGCGGGAGCGGGCACAATGAGCAGTTCTTC.

This chain joins TRBV6-5 and TRBJ2-7, with 12 bases fitting TRBD1. This CDR3 contains 15 residues. With 6 bases clipped from V and 2 bases from J, the junction kept 5 bases outside the gene matches. The germline CDR1 and CDR2 sequences are MNHEY and SVGAGI. CDR3 loop: CASRYRDRGPYEQYF. CDR3 nucleotide sequence: TGTGCCAGCAGGTACCGGGACAGGGGGCCCTACGAGCAGTACTTC.

The sample holds a few counts of this clonotype. This chain connects TRBV24-1 to TRBJ2-5, with D maybe TRBD1 (6 bases). V lost 5 bases to trimming and J lost 3 bases, with 15 bases between them. Germline CDR1 is KGHDR and CDR2 is SFDVKD. CDR3 length equals 15 residues. The CDR3 DNA reads as TGTGCCACCAGTGCCCTTCAGGCAGGGGAAGAGACCCAGTACTTC. Translation gives CATSALQAGEETQYF.

The rearrangement links TRBV3-1 to TRBJ2-2; no reliable D call. From germline, CDR1 is LGHDT and CDR2 YNNKEL (reference sequence). The CDR3 extends over 14 amino acids. Deletions cut 1 base from V and 8 bases from J, with 11 bases between. CDR3 DNA: TGTGCCAGCAGCCAAGTCCGCCTCATTGGGGAGCTGTTTTTT. Its translation is CASSQVRLIGELFF.

This clonotype has only a few counts. The chain links TRBV20-1 to TRBJ1-1; no firm D call. Trimming took 7 bases from V and 1 from J, leaving 10 bases between them. Looked up from germline, CDR1 is DFQATT and CDR2 is SNEGSKA (reference sequence). The CDR3 contains 12 residues. The chain's CDR3 is CSVVSGNTEAFF. The CDR3 DNA reads as TGCAGTGTAGTTTCGGGGAACACTGAAGCTTTCTTT.

The chain joins TRBV18 to TRBJ2-1, with 10 nucleotides matching TRBD1. This CDR3 comprises 21 residues. Germline V gives CDR1 KGHSH, CDR2 LQKENI. V trimming: 4 bases; J trimming: 0 bases; junction bases outside the gene matches: 18. CDR3 loop: CASSRGHDRGRISTSYNEQFF. The CDR3 DNA is TGTGCCAGCTCACGGGGTCATGACAGGGGGCGAATTTCTACCTCCTACAATGAGCAGTTCTTC.

The V gene is TRBV4-1, the J gene TRBJ2-1; D might be TRBD1 (7 bases). The CDR3 totals 15 residues. The ends were cut back, 6 bases at V and 9 bases at J, with 21 bases in the middle. Germline assignment: CDR1 MGHRA and CDR2 YSYEKL. CDR3 DNA sequence: TGCGCCAGCAGTCGTATAGGGGGCGGGGTAGGTGAGCAGTTCTTC. Translation: CASSRIGGGVGEQFF.

The J gene is TRBJ2-3, the V gene TRBV5-1; D may be TRBD2 (6 bases). The CDR3 runs to 14 residues. V was pared by 3 bases and J by 1 base, with 9 bases between. CDR1 and CDR2 (germline): SGHRS, YFSETQ. The chain's CDR3 is CASSSTGGTDTQYF. CDR3 in DNA: TGCGCCAGCAGCTCCACGGGGGGCACAGATACGCAGTATTTT. Looking up the rest from reference TRBV5-1 and TRBJ2-3 gives the full variable domain: KAGVTQTPRYLIKTRGQQVTLSCSPISGHRSVSWYQQTPGQGLQFLFEYFSETQRNKGNFPGRFSGRQFSNSRSEMNVSTLELGDSALYLCASSSTGGTDTQYFGPGTRLTVL.